A selection of T cell receptor beta chains follows, all from one sample in a study of blood T cell repertoires in COVID-19. Assay: immunoSEQ multiplex PCR; the TCRdb copy retains only in-frame clones and omits some. The sample has about 170,000 clones, 70% to 90% seen once. Sample: peripheral blood. The receptors come from a man in his forties who had recovered from COVID-19. The CDR3 runs from the conserved cysteine through the conserved F or W. The order of the fields is V gene, J gene, CDR3 protein.

V: TRBV4-2; J: TRBJ1-3; CDR3: CASSQAHQDRGLGNTIYF
V: TRBV5-8; J: TRBJ2-2; CDR3: CASSFGSLSTGELFF
V: TRBV6-2/TRBV6-3; J: TRBJ2-2; CDR3: CASSYPPGLAGGSGELFF
V: TRBV5-4; J: TRBJ2-1; CDR3: CASSTLAGGAYNEQFF
V: TRBV30; J: TRBJ1-1; CDR3: CAWSFPWTENTEAFF
V: TRBV19; J: TRBJ2-2; CDR3: CASSIQGPSTGELFF
V: TRBV7-9; J: TRBJ2-1; CDR3: CASSLEGFLQGKEQFF
V: TRBV4-3; J: TRBJ2-2; CDR3: CASSPTSGSPGELFF
V: TRBV4-3; J: TRBJ2-1; CDR3: CASSLTQGQGYEQFF
V: TRBV4-3; J: TRBJ1-5; CDR3: CASSQEGTGNQPQHF
V: TRBV5-1; J: TRBJ2-7; CDR3: CASSLGQDPSYEQYF
V: TRBV7-9; J: TRBJ1-4; CDR3: CASSVLQGKDEKLFF
V: TRBV19; J: TRBJ2-7; CDR3: CASSIGTGTYEQYF
V: TRBV5-1; J: TRBJ2-7; CDR3: CASKAGPSSYEQYF
V: TRBV19; J: TRBJ1-2; CDR3: CASSPGTEVDGYTF
V: TRBV24-1; J: TRBJ2-2; CDR3: CATSDGGLNTGELFF
V: TRBV12-3/TRBV12-4; J: TRBJ2-1; CDR3: CASSRGLVSEQFF
V: TRBV13; J: TRBJ1-1; CDR3: CASSTWDIVPPEAFF
V: TRBV18; J: TRBJ2-5; CDR3: CASSQRDRDETQYF
V: TRBV6-5; J: TRBJ1-5; CDR3: CASRGTAGVNQPQHF
V: TRBV11-2; J: TRBJ1-6; CDR3: CASSFPNSPLHF
V: TRBV19; J: TRBJ1-2; CDR3: CASSPGTYGGYTF
V: TRBV5-1; J: TRBJ2-1; CDR3: CASNEQGARSYNEQFF
V: TRBV6-5; J: TRBJ1-2; CDR3: CASSYRGSGGYTF
V: TRBV7-7; J: TRBJ2-1; CDR3: CASSSGQYNEQFF
V: TRBV21-1; J: TRBJ2-1; CDR3: CATVLQGAVGDEQFF
V: TRBV7-2; J: TRBJ2-5; CDR3: CASSLVMLAGGKETQYF
V: TRBV7-9; J: TRBJ2-5; CDR3: CASSPGTIQETQYF
V: TRBV7-2; J: TRBJ1-5; CDR3: CASSLGDFERPQHF
V: TRBV7-9; J: TRBJ2-5; CDR3: CASSREGLSETQYF
V: TRBV11-3; J: TRBJ2-5; CDR3: CASSYRNQETQYF
V: TRBV10-3; J: TRBJ2-1; CDR3: CAISESASGLSYNEQFF
V: TRBV6-6; J: TRBJ1-1; CDR3: CASSPTLTGIEAFF
V: TRBV10-3; J: TRBJ2-1; CDR3: CAISEGQGPNEQFF
V: TRBV7-3; J: TRBJ2-6; CDR3: CASSLTRSGANVLTF